The clone carrying this T cell receptor (beta chain) was detected once. The sample is drawn from a study of blood T cell repertoires in COVID-19. About the research overall: The study drew acute and convalescent COVID-19 samples from the United States, Italy and Spain. Sources were T cells, B-cell-depleted T cells, or PBMCs; the material itself was cDNA or gDNA.

Per the authors' pipeline: Reference gene primer amplification gave estimated nucleated cell counts. Profiled with immunoSEQ multiplex PCR; TCRdb holds only in-frame clones, not every one. V and J calls and clone size are copied from that table; D and trimming were computed from the DNA. The data hold more than 80,000 clones, with about four fifths observed a single time. This CDR3 has 15 residues. Germline V CDR1 and CDR2: KGHSH, LQKENI. Trimming took off 2 bases at V and 0 bases at J, with 11 bases between the two ends. Sequencing was carried out using peripheral blood. This TCR was recovered from a woman between 70 and 85 years old with acute or convalescent COVID-19. V gene TRBV18 combines with J gene TRBJ2-7; D is ambiguous. CDR3 DNA sequence: TGTGCCAGCTCACCAAACAGAGCAAGCTCCTACGAGCAGTACTTC. Amino acid sequence: CASSPNRASSYEQYF.